This TCR beta chain was found in a study of T cell responses to AZD1222 COVID-19 vaccine. Points from the study as a whole: The study sampled repertoires only after the peak T cell response.

Losses at the gene ends were 6 bases for V and 9 bases for J; bases not matched to a gene: 4. The CDR3 extends over 13 amino acids. On this clone: Its target is unknown.

Data came from immunoSEQ multiplex PCR; TCRdb stores just in-frame clones and leaves some out. The sample holds about 150,000 clones; approximately 88% are singletons and the top ten take 3% to 4%. Here the sequenced sample was peripheral blood, taken on day 0 of MenACWY control vaccination. The rearrangement joins TRBV12-3 or TRBV12-4 to TRBJ1-6, with TRBD1 matching over 8 bases. The sequence was obtained from an adult in good health. DNA of the CDR3: TGTGCCAGCAGGCCCACAGGGGGTTCACCCCTCCACTTT. Translated, it gives CASRPTGGSPLHF.